The present T cell receptor beta chain was sequenced within a study of PD-1 blockade in classical Hodgkin lymphoma. With regard to this clone: Its target is unknown.

Assay: immunoSEQ multiplex PCR; the TCRdb copy retains only in-frame clones and omits some. This sample carries about 11,000 clones, 60% to 80% of them seen once, and the ten largest clones take about 37%. The CDR3 totals 19 residues. Every one of the patients relapsed after autologous stem cell transplantation (brentuximab vedotin exposure was variable). Relapsed/refractory classical Hodgkin lymphoma patients had complete, partial or progressive responses. Study-wide results and caveats: Reports described newly diagnosed patients as having lower baseline TCR diversity than healthy donors. Complete responders' diversity at baseline resembled that of newly diagnosed patients. Diversity in CD4+ TCRs, unlike that measured in CD8+ TCRs, had risen significantly by C4D1.

Sample: peripheral blood mononuclear cells (PBMCs), taken before the second cycle of nivolumab. This clonotype was sampled from a human donor with classical Hodgkin lymphoma. The chain recombines TRBV21-1 with TRBJ2-7; the table names TRBD2, a call not compared with the DNA. TRBV21-1 is a pseudogene segment. The CDR3 region is CASSKGPEYPNSGSYEQYF. The DNA of the CDR3 is TGTGCCAGCAGCAAAGGGCCCGAGTACCCAAATAGCGGGAGTTACGAGCAGTACTTC.